The 3 T cell receptor beta chains below come from one sample, sequenced in a study of cytomegalovirus exposure and HLA in healthy donors. The PCR used 60 Vbeta and 13 Jbeta primers. Sequencing was performed with immunoSEQ multiplex PCR; in TCRdb, only in-frame clones are kept and a portion is missing. This table holds about 90,000 clones, about 62% found once. The sequencing input was PBMCs. The receptors originated from a man aged 25-45 years in good health and CMV-seronegative.

The chain is built from TRBV7-8 and TRBJ1-3; 7 nucleotides align to TRBD1. The trim removed 4 bases at V and 0 bases at J, leaving 3 bases unmatched. The CDR3 runs 15 residues. Germline CDR1 and CDR2: SGHVS and FQNEAQ. The CDR3, as DNA: TGTGCCAGCAGCTCACAGGGGCTCTCTGGAAACACCATATATTTT. This encodes CASSSQGLSGNTIYF.

V is TRBV7-6 and J is TRBJ2-5; TRBD1 matches 7 bases. Gene TRBJ2-7 matches the end of the DNA better, so the J call may be wrong. The CDR3 is 14 amino acids. CDR1 and CDR2 (germline): SGHVS, FNYEAQ. CDR3 protein: CASSLSGTVAEQYF. CDR3 DNA: TGTGCCAGCAGCTTGTCCGGGACAGTGGCCGAGCAGTACTTC.

The chain uses TRBV30 and TRBJ1-2, with D unclear. CDR3 length: 12 residues. The germline V gene has CDR1 GTSNPN and CDR2 SVGIG (reference sequence). Trimming pared 4 bases from V and 4 bases from J, leaving 10 bases between. The CDR3 loop is CAWTSGSYGYTF. Here the CDR3 DNA reads TGTGCCTGGACTTCCGGGAGCTATGGCTACACCTTC.